Following are 19 T cell receptor beta chains from one sample sequenced in a study of cytomegalovirus exposure and HLA in healthy donors. The PCR had 60 Vbeta and 13 Jbeta primers. The repertoire was sequenced with immunoSEQ multiplex PCR; TCRdb's copy has only in-frame clones and lacks some. Altogether roughly 26,000 clones are present, 70% being singletons, with the ten largest covering 3.5% to 4.5%. The sequenced sample consisted of PBMCs. All receptors come from a woman aged 45-65 years in good health and CMV-seronegative.

This clone came up once. This chain joins TRBV2 and TRBJ2-5; D call uncertain. The germline V gene has CDR1 SNHLY and CDR2 FYNNEI. Trimming shortened V by 8 bases and J by 5 bases, and 9 bases separated the two germline ends. The CDR3 contains 11 residues. The CDR3 DNA is TGTGCCAGCGAGGCTTGGGAGACCCAGTACTTC. This gives the protein CASEAWETQYF. Using reference TRBV2 and TRBJ2-5 for the parts outside the CDR3, the full variable domain is EPEVTQTPSHQVTQMGQEVILRCVPISNHLYFYWYRQILGQKVEFLVSFYNNEISEKSEIFDDQFSVERPDGSNFTLKIRSTKLEDSAMYFCASEAWETQYFGPGTRLLVL.

The count of this clone is one. The CDR3 spells CASTRGLTMNTEAFF. CDR3 DNA: TGTGCCAGTACCAGGGGGCTTACAATGAACACTGAAGCTTTCTTT. The chain joins TRBV19 to TRBJ1-1, with 8 bases lining up with TRBD1. In germline, CDR1 is LNHDA, CDR2 SQIVND (reference sequence). With 7 bases clipped from V and 0 bases from J, the junction kept 7 bases outside the gene matches. CDR3 size: 15 residues.

The rearrangement uses TRBV10-3 and TRBJ2-1; TRBD2 agrees at 9 bases. With 4 bases clipped from V and 8 bases from J, the junction kept 9 bases outside the gene matches. The CDR3 is made up of 15 amino acids. Germline CDR1 reads ENHRY; CDR2 reads SYGVKD. CDR3 sequence: CAISAERGAIDEQFF. In DNA form, the CDR3 reads TGTGCCATCAGTGCAGAGCGGGGGGCCATAGATGAGCAGTTCTTC.

This clone was seen more than once but under ten times. V usage is TRBV28 and J usage is TRBJ2-5, with D possibly being TRBD1 (5 bases). This CDR3 has 14 amino acids. CDR1 is MDHEN, CDR2 SYDVKM, per germline. Trimming cost V 4 bases and J 5 bases, with 14 bases left between them. Written as DNA, the CDR3 is TGTGCCAGCAGTTACGGCAGGGAAGTGGAGACCCAGTACTTC. As protein: CASSYGREVETQYF.

The sample holds a few counts of this clone. The chain couples TRBV4-1 to TRBJ2-5, with D perhaps matching TRBD2 (6 bases). The germline CDR1 and CDR2 sequences are MGHRA and YSYEKL. Deletions cut 0 bases from V and 5 bases from J, with 10 bases between. The CDR3 spans 14 residues. CDR3 loop: CASSQDDGGETQYF. The CDR3 coding sequence is TGCGCCAGCAGCCAAGATGATGGGGGGGAGACCCAGTACTTC.

The J gene is TRBJ1-1, the V gene TRBV7-9; tentatively, D is TRBD1 (6 bases). Germline assignment: CDR1 SEHNR and CDR2 FQNEAQ (reference sequence). V was cut by 5 bases and J by 3 bases, with 10 bases left in between. The CDR3 has 13 residues. In DNA, the CDR3 is TGTGCCAGCAGCCCGCGGACAGACACTGAAGCTTTCTTT. It is translated as CASSPRTDTEAFF. The entire variable domain, with the rest obtained from reference TRBV7-9 and TRBJ1-1, is as follows: DTGVSQNPRHKITKRGQNVTFRCDPISEHNRLYWYRQTLGQGPEFLTYFQNEAQLEKSRLLSDRFSAERPKGSFSTLEIQRTEQGDSAMYLCASSPRTDTEAFFGQGTRLTVV.

V usage is TRBV9 and J usage is TRBJ2-2, with D hard to call. CDR1 is SGDLS, CDR2 YYNGEE, per germline. This CDR3 region has 15 residues. The V and J ends lost 0 bases and 2 bases respectively, with 8 bases between them. CDR3 sequence (DNA): TGTGCCAGCAGCGTAGTATCGTATAACACCGGGGAGCTGTTTTTT. Translation gives CASSVVSYNTGELFF.

The rearrangement uses TRBV6-6 and TRBJ2-5, with D tentatively TRBD1 (6 bases). CDR1 is MNHNY and CDR2 is SVGAGI in the germline V gene (reference sequence). The CDR3 totals 14 residues. Trimming shortened V by 2 bases and J by 4 bases, and 11 bases separated the two germline ends. CDR3 residues: CASSYGGAGETQYF. The CDR3 DNA sequence: TGTGCCAGCAGTTACGGGGGCGCGGGAGAGACCCAGTACTTC.

This chain joins TRBV29-1 and TRBJ2-2; 8 nucleotides align to TRBD1. Germline CDR1 reads SQVTM; CDR2 reads ANQGSEA. The J segment lost 0 bases and the V segment lost 7 bases, leaving 1 base of the junction unmatched. The CDR3 runs to 13 residues. CDR3 loop: CSGGQANTGELFF. DNA for the CDR3: TGCAGCGGGGGACAGGCGAACACCGGGGAGCTGTTTTTT.

This sequence joins TRBV12-5 and TRBJ1-1; D gene uncertain. From germline, CDR1 is LGHNT and CDR2 FRNRAP. Trimming removed 1 base at V and 4 bases at J, with 7 bases between. CDR3 length: 13 residues. The CDR3 nucleotides are TGTGCTAGTGGTTTGGGCAGCGGCACTGAAGCTTTCTTT. This codes for CASGLGSGTEAFF.

J is TRBJ2-7 and V is TRBV7-8; D gene uncertain. V lost 4 bases and J 0 bases, leaving 4 bases between the germline ends. Germline lookup yields CDR1 SGHVS and CDR2 FQNEAQ. CDR3 size: 12 residues. CDR3 sequence: CASSYLSYEQYF. Written as DNA, the CDR3 is TGTGCCAGCAGCTATCTCTCCTACGAGCAGTACTTC.

This clone occurred a few times. The V gene is TRBV6-6, the J gene TRBJ2-1; a weak D match, TRBD1 (5 bases). This CDR3 has 15 residues. Trimming took off 4 bases at V and 4 bases at J, with 14 bases between the two ends. Germline CDR1 and CDR2: MNHNY and SVGAGI (reference sequence). CDR3 DNA sequence: TGTGCCAGCAGTTTAGGGGCGGACCTATACAATGAGCAGTTCTTC. Protein sequence: CASSLGADLYNEQFF.

This clone has more than one count but fewer than ten. The chain links TRBV7-6 to TRBJ1-5; D is unclear. The CDR3 sequence is 13 residues long. Germline-derived CDR1 and CDR2 are SGHVS and FNYEAQ. Trimming cost V 1 base and J 3 bases, with 4 bases left between them. The CDR3 DNA follows: TGTGCCAGCAGCTTAGTAGACAATCAGCCCCAGCATTTT. Protein: CASSLVDNQPQHF.

The chain carries TRBV6-1 and TRBJ1-5, with D possibly matching TRBD1 (5 bases). The CDR3 covers 17 residues. The germline CDR1 and CDR2 sequences are MNHNS and SASEGT. Trimming removed 0 bases from V and 1 base from J, with 13 bases in between. CDR3 amino acids: CASSEAGRTRSNQPQHF. Here the CDR3 DNA reads TGTGCCAGCAGTGAAGCTGGACGGACAAGGAGCAATCAGCCCCAGCATTTT.

The chain recombines TRBV25-1 with TRBJ1-2; possible D gene TRBD1, 6 bases. CDR1 and CDR2 (germline): MGHDK, SYGVNS. V was trimmed by 5 bases and J by 5 bases, leaving 12 bases between them. The CDR3 is made up of 13 amino acids. For the CDR3, the DNA is TGTGCCAGCAGTCCGGGACACCTGTATGGCTACACCTTC. This encodes CASSPGHLYGYTF.

This chain uses TRBV6-5 with TRBJ2-7; D perhaps matches TRBD1 (5 bases). Trimming cost V 4 bases and J 2 bases, with 9 bases left between them. CDR1 and CDR2 from the germline V gene are MNHEY and SVGAGI. CDR3 size: 13 residues. The CDR3 region is CASSLTETYEQYF. CDR3 coding DNA: TGTGCCAGCAGTTTGACAGAAACCTACGAGCAGTACTTC.

This rearrangement joins TRBV5-1 to TRBJ1-1; TRBD1 matches at 11 bases. This CDR3 region has 13 residues. Germline CDR1 reads SGHRS; CDR2 reads YFSETQ. V was pared by 5 bases and J by 7 bases, with 4 bases of the junction left unmatched. This chain's CDR3 is CASRRDRGDEAFF. The CDR3 DNA follows: TGCGCCAGCAGACGGGACAGGGGGGATGAAGCTTTCTTT.

This clone was found a few times. It is unclear where the CDR3 begins or ends on the DNA, so no DNA is shown, and the CDR3 is as TCRdb lists it. CDR3 residues: CSVGRGAGEFF. The J gene is TRBJ2-1, the V gene TRBV29-1; the D call in the table, TRBD2, was not verified against the DNA. Germline V gene data show CDR1 as SQVTM and CDR2 as ANQGSEA. The CDR3 region is 11 residues in length, termini included.

The chain employs TRBV28 and TRBJ1-5; the D is unclear. This CDR3 spans 13 amino acids. The V gene lost 3 bases and the J gene lost 2 bases, with 5 bases spanning the gap. Germline loops: CDR1 MDHEN, CDR2 SYDVKM. DNA of the CDR3: TGTGCCAGCAGTTTCCCCGGCAATCAGCCCCAGCATTTT. It translates to CASSFPGNQPQHF.